Listed below are T cell receptor beta chains from one sample, sequenced in a study of cytomegalovirus exposure and HLA in healthy donors. Some clones are missing from TCRdb's copy, which holds only in-frame ones; the method was immunoSEQ multiplex PCR. The table lists more than 95,000 clones, approximately 83% of them singletons, with roughly 6.1% in the top ten. The sample consisted of PBMCs. The receptors here all came from a man younger than 35 in good health and CMV-seronegative. The CDR3 runs from the conserved cysteine through the conserved F or W. D genes are given only for firm matches. The size entry is marked missing in some rows and otherwise reads once, few, many or a size class.

clone size	J gene	D gene	V gene	CDR3 protein	CDR3 DNA
few	TRBJ2-1	TRBD2	TRBV6-6	CASSSLAGGHNEQFF	TGTGCCAGCAGTTCCCTAGCGGGAGGACACAATGAGCAGTTCTTC
-	TRBJ2-7	TRBD2	TRBV28	CASSSLGLAGSREQYF	TGTGCCAGCAGTTCCCTCGGACTAGCGGGCTCTCGGGAGCAGTACTTC
-	TRBJ1-5	-	TRBV5-5	CASSLGPVDQPQHF	TGTGCCAGCAGCTTGGGTCCGGTTGATCAGCCCCAGCATTTT
-	TRBJ2-7	TRBD1	TRBV6-5	CASSLGDREQYF	TGTGCCAGCAGCCTGGGGGACAGGGAGCAGTACTTC
-	TRBJ1-1	-	TRBV5-4	CASSLWGGGVGTEAFF	TGTGCCAGCAGCTTGTGGGGCGGTGGAGTGGGCACTGAAGCTTTCTTT
-	TRBJ2-7	-	TRBV29-1	CSVGWTQYEQYF	TGCAGCGTTGGGTGGACTCAGTACGAGCAGTACTTC
once	TRBJ2-7	TRBD1	TRBV7-2	CASSHGQASYEQYF	TGTGCCAGCAGCCACGGACAGGCCTCCTACGAGCAGTACTTC
-	TRBJ1-6	-	TRBV6-5	CASSPRQSPGSPLHF	TGTGCCAGCAGTCCCAGACAGAGCCCAGGCTCACCCCTCCACTTT
few	TRBJ1-2	TRBD1	TRBV6-1	CASSKIKRTGLTF	TGTGCCAGCAGTAAAATTAAAAGGACAGGTTTAACCTTC
-	TRBJ2-1	TRBD2	TRBV7-7	CASGEGLAGVDEQFF	TGTGCTAGCGGCGAGGGACTAGCGGGAGTGGATGAGCAGTTCTTC
-	TRBJ2-7	TRBD2	TRBV7-2	CASRSPGLAGGEQYF	TGTGCCAGCAGATCACCGGGACTAGCGGGAGGCGAGCAGTACTTC
once	TRBJ1-1	-	TRBV28	CASTMTLGGTEAFF	TGTGCCAGCACCATGACCTTAGGAGGGACTGAAGCTTTCTTT
-	TRBJ2-7	TRBD1	TRBV27	CASSLGQVVYEQYF	TGTGCCAGCAGCCTGGGACAGGTTGTCTACGAGCAGTACTTC
-	TRBJ2-3	TRBD1	TRBV6-4	CASRNGGQGADTQYF	TGTGCCAGCAGGAATGGGGGACAGGGGGCAGATACGCAGTATTTT
once	TRBJ1-5	-	TRBV19	CASSRYDGVSNQPQHF	TGTGCCAGTAGTAGGTATGACGGAGTTAGCAATCAGCCCCAGCATTTT
-	TRBJ1-1	-	TRBV9	CASSGTWTAGEGAFF	TGTGCCAGCAGCGGGACTTGGACAGCCGGGGAGGGAGCTTTCTTT
-	TRBJ2-5	-	TRBV7-2	CASSLRRTLIQETQYF	TGTGCCAGCAGCTTACGGAGGACGCTTATTCAAGAGACCCAGTACTTC
-	TRBJ2-7	TRBD2	TRBV27	CASTTGTSGEQYF	TGTGCCAGCACTACCGGGACTAGCGGCGAGCAGTACTTC
-	TRBJ2-2	TRBD2	TRBV7-7	CASSSLLAGGPSTGELFF	TGTGCCAGCAGCTCCCTTTTAGCGGGAGGACCGAGCACCGGGGAGCTGTTTTTT
-	TRBJ1-1	TRBD1	TRBV28	CASSSYRDRGIRGGTEAFF	TGTGCCAGCAGTTCCTACCGGGACAGGGGGATTCGTGGGGGCACTGAAGCTTTCTTT
-	TRBJ1-1	-	TRBV7-9	CASSLGEGAEAFF	TGTGCCAGCAGCTTAGGGGAGGGGGCTGAAGCTTTCTTT
-	TRBJ2-1	TRBD1	TRBV6-1	CASSERQGNEQFF	TGTGCCAGCAGTGAAAGACAGGGAAATGAGCAGTTCTTC
-	TRBJ1-6	-	TRBV5-1	CASSFGQDNSPLHF	TGCGCCAGCAGCTTTGGACAAGATAATTCACCCCTCCACTTT